One and the same sample provided the 28 T cell receptor beta chains below, sequenced in a study of blood T cell repertoires in COVID-19. Assay used: immunoSEQ multiplex PCR; TCRdb lists only in-frame clones, some missing. The sample holds 84,000 or so clones; around four fifths are singletons and the top ten take 10% to 15%. The sequenced material came from peripheral blood. The source of these receptors is a woman in her sixties or seventies with active or convalescent COVID-19.

The rearrangement joins TRBV6-5 to TRBJ1-2; D possibly corresponds to TRBD1 (5 bases). Deletions cut 6 bases from V and 4 bases from J, with 18 bases between. The CDR3 is 15 amino acids. Germline CDR1 MNHEY, CDR2 SVGAGI. The CDR3 nucleotides read TGTGCCAGCAGGAGAGCCGGGACTCCGAGCTATGGCTACACCTTC. It encodes CASRRAGTPSYGYTF.

This clone was recorded a few times. The same CDR3 can be traced to other DNA sequences in this sample. The chain has TRBV18 and TRBJ1-3, with D maybe TRBD1 (6 bases). This CDR3 is 13 amino acids long. Germline assignment: CDR1 KGHSH and CDR2 LQKENI. The V and J ends lost 5 bases and 1 base respectively, with 6 bases between them. CDR3 bases: TGTGCCAGCTCAACAGGGTCTGGAAACACCATATATTTT. Translated, it gives CASSTGSGNTIYF.

The chain has TRBV5-1 and TRBJ2-7, with a possible D match to TRBD2 (5 bases). CDR1 is SGHRS, CDR2 YFSETQ, per germline. With 1 base removed from V and 3 bases from J, the gap between germline ends came to 11 bases. The CDR3 extends over 14 amino acids. CDR3: CASSLRGFDYEQYF. CDR3 DNA: TGCGCCAGCAGCTTGCGCGGGTTCGACTACGAGCAGTACTTC. Variable domain in full (rest from reference TRBV5-1 and TRBJ2-7): KAGVTQTPRYLIKTRGQQVTLSCSPISGHRSVSWYQQTPGQGLQFLFEYFSETQRNKGNFPGRFSGRQFSNSRSEMNVSTLELGDSALYLCASSLRGFDYEQYFGPGTRLTVT.

V gene TRBV6-2 or TRBV6-3 combines with J gene TRBJ1-6, with a tentative D call TRBD1 (5 bases). CDR1 and CDR2 (germline): MNHEY, SVGEGT. The CDR3 is 14 residues long. V was cut by 5 bases and J by 3 bases, with 8 bases left in between. CDR3 DNA: TGTGCCAGCAGTCTGACAGTCTATAATTCACCCCTCCACTTT. As protein: CASSLTVYNSPLHF.

This clone was seen a single time. The chain has TRBV6-5 and TRBJ2-7; 7 bases line up with TRBD1. Germline V gene sequence: CDR1 MNHEY, CDR2 SVGAGI. The ends lost 6 bases at V and 2 bases at J; junction bases unmatched: 7. There are 14 residues in the CDR3. The CDR3 is CASSPTGWTYEQYF. CDR3 nucleotides: TGTGCCAGCAGCCCGACAGGGTGGACCTACGAGCAGTACTTC.

The J gene is TRBJ2-2, the V gene TRBV5-5; 10 bases align to TRBD1. J was trimmed by 4 bases and V by 4 bases; bases with no gene match: 7. CDR1 SGHKS and CDR2 YYEKEE come from the germline V gene (reference sequence). This CDR3 comprises 16 residues. In DNA, the CDR3 is TGTGCCAGCAGCACCGGACAGGGGGACCTCACCGGGGAGCTGTTTTTT. Its translation: CASSTGQGDLTGELFF.

This chain connects TRBV29-1 to TRBJ2-1, with 7 bases that match TRBD1. From germline, CDR1 is SQVTM and CDR2 ANQGSEA. J gave up 7 bases and V 3 bases, and 3 bases lay outside the gene matches. This CDR3 comprises 12 residues. For the CDR3, the DNA is TGCAGCGTTGATGAACAGGGGAATGAGCAGTTCTTC. Encoded protein: CSVDEQGNEQFF.

The chain has TRBV5-1 and TRBJ1-1; D perhaps matches TRBD1 (5 bases). From germline, CDR1 is SGHRS and CDR2 YFSETQ. The CDR3 spans 15 residues. V was cut by 4 bases and J by 3 bases, with 16 bases left in between. The DNA for the CDR3 is TGCGCCAGCAGCCCGGGACTGCCGGGGGACACTGAAGCTTTCTTT. Translating it yields CASSPGLPGDTEAFF. Together with reference TRBV5-1 and TRBJ1-1, the CDR3 gives the full variable domain: KAGVTQTPRYLIKTRGQQVTLSCSPISGHRSVSWYQQTPGQGLQFLFEYFSETQRNKGNFPGRFSGRQFSNSRSEMNVSTLELGDSALYLCASSPGLPGDTEAFFGQGTRLTVV.

The V and J genes are TRBV7-2 and TRBJ1-2; 7 positions agree with TRBD1. Germline-derived CDR1 and CDR2 are SGHTA and FQGNSA. The CDR3 loop spans 14 amino acids. Losses at the gene ends were 5 bases for V and 4 bases for J; bases not matched to a gene: 7. The CDR3 spells CASSPQGQTYGYTF. The CDR3 coding sequence is TGTGCCAGCAGCCCGCAGGGACAGACCTATGGCTACACCTTC. The complete variable domain, with remaining parts taken from reference TRBV7-2 and TRBJ1-2, reads GAGVSQSPSNKVTEKGKDVELRCDPISGHTALYWYRQSLGQGLEFLIYFQGNSAPDKSGLPSDRFSAERTGGSVSTLTIQRTQQEDSAVYLCASSPQGQTYGYTFGSGTRLTVV.

V is TRBV10-3 and J is TRBJ2-5, with TRBD1 matching 9 bases. This CDR3 has 13 residues. CDR1 is ENHRY, CDR2 SYGVKD, per germline. V dropped 11 bases and J dropped 5; count of bases not matched to a gene: 9. The CDR3: CALSVGQGETQYF. The CDR3 DNA reads TGTGCCCTGAGTGTAGGACAGGGGGAGACCCAGTACTTC.

The chain uses TRBV6-4 and TRBJ2-3; perhaps TRBD2 as D (5 bases). Germline V gene data show CDR1 as MRHNA and CDR2 as SNTAGT. Trimming removed 2 bases at V and 0 bases at J, with 9 bases between. The CDR3 is 15 residues long. The CDR3 bases are TGTGCCAGCAGTGACCCGGGGTCTAGCACAGATACGCAGTATTTT. Its translation: CASSDPGSSTDTQYF.

This clone has just one count. The chain carries TRBV7-2 and TRBJ2-3; D remains unclear. Between the trimmed V and J ends, which lost 3 bases and 11 bases, there was a span of 12 bases. Germline CDR1 reads SGHTA; CDR2 reads FQGNSA. This CDR3 comprises 12 residues. The CDR3 DNA follows: TGTGCCAGCAGCTTGACCGTAGGCGGGCAGTATTTT. This translates into CASSLTVGGQYF.

The chain uses TRBV3-1 (or the pseudogene TRBV3-2) and TRBJ1-2; no clear D gene. The length of the CDR3 is 14 residues. Germline CDR1 reads LGHDT; CDR2 reads YNNKEL (reference sequence). The V and J ends lost 0 bases and 8 bases respectively, with 13 bases between them. CDR3 nucleotides: TGTGCCAGCAGCCAAGATCGGGGTTCTCGGGGCTACACCTTC. The encoded protein is CASSQDRGSRGYTF.

This clone appeared once. This rearrangement joins TRBV28 to TRBJ1-3, with TRBD1 matching over 10 bases. After removal of 5 bases from V and 4 bases from J, the junction contained 5 bases not matched to a gene. The CDR3 contains 15 residues. Germline V gene data show CDR1 as MDHEN and CDR2 as SYDVKM. The CDR3 protein is CASSPPGQGGNTIYF. The CDR3 DNA is TGTGCCAGCAGTCCGCCGGGACAGGGGGGAAACACCATATATTTT.

This chain connects TRBV18 to TRBJ2-5, with unresolved D. V lost 3 bases and J 2 bases, leaving 4 bases between the germline ends. CDR1 is KGHSH, CDR2 LQKENI, per germline. This CDR3 has 12 amino acids. CDR3: CASSPNQETQYF. CDR3 coding DNA: TGTGCCAGCTCACCCAATCAAGAGACCCAGTACTTC. The full variable domain, rest sourced from reference TRBV18 and TRBJ2-5, is NAGVMQNPRHLVRRRGQEARLRCSPMKGHSHVYWYRQLPEEGLKFMVYLQKENIIDESGMPKERFSAEFPKEGPSILRIQQVVRGDSAAYFCASSPNQETQYFGPGTRLLVL.

V is TRBV6-2 or TRBV6-3 and J is TRBJ2-3; 7 positions match TRBD2. CDR3 length: 16 amino acids. V shed 4 bases, J shed 0 bases, and the junction held 7 bases outside the gene matches. CDR1 and CDR2 from the germline V gene are MNHEY and SVGEGT. The CDR3 reads CASSSPSGPSTDTQYF. As DNA, the CDR3 is TGTGCCAGCAGTTCCCCTAGCGGCCCAAGCACAGATACGCAGTATTTT.

The chain carries TRBV24-1 and TRBJ1-3; the D is unclear. The V end was cut by 0 bases, the J end by 0 bases, with 17 bases between. The CDR3 is 19 amino acids. Looked up from germline, CDR1 is KGHDR and CDR2 is SFDVKD. DNA for the CDR3: TGTGCCACCAGTGATTTGAAGCCCCCCCGACTACTCTCTGGAAACACCATATATTTT. It specifies CATSDLKPPRLLSGNTIYF.

V and J are TRBV19 and TRBJ1-1; possible D gene TRBD1, 5 bases. Germline CDR1 is LNHDA and CDR2 is SQIVND (reference sequence). This CDR3 has 13 amino acids. V was clipped by 1 base and J by 10 bases, with 13 bases between them. CDR3 sequence: CASSIGTTRGAFF. The CDR3 bases are TGTGCCAGTAGTATAGGGACAACCCGTGGAGCTTTCTTT.

The V call is TRBV7-2, the J call TRBJ1-1; 7 nucleotides align to TRBD1. J gave up 4 bases and V 0 bases, and 5 bases lay outside the gene matches. Germline CDR1 reads SGHTA; CDR2 reads FQGNSA. This CDR3 has 15 residues. In DNA, the CDR3 is TGTGCCAGCAGCTTAGCCCGGACAGGAAGCACTGAAGCTTTCTTT. It encodes CASSLARTGSTEAFF.

The chain employs TRBV9 and TRBJ2-3; TRBD2 agrees at 8 bases. This CDR3 contains 14 residues. Germline values: CDR1 SGDLS, CDR2 YYNGEE. The ends lost 3 bases at V and 4 bases at J; junction bases unmatched: 4. Here the CDR3 DNA reads TGTGCCAGCAGCGCCGGACTAGCAGCAGATACGCAGTATTTT. Protein product: CASSAGLAADTQYF.

J is TRBJ2-2 and V is TRBV9; no clear D. Trimming left V 3 bases short and J 9 bases short, with 12 bases between. This CDR3 is built from 13 residues. Germline CDR1 SGDLS, CDR2 YYNGEE. CDR3 bases: TGTGCCAGCAGCGCCGAACCGAGGCGGGAGCTGTTTTTT. The encoded protein is CASSAEPRRELFF.

The chain joins TRBV9 to TRBJ2-5; tentative D call: TRBD2 (7 bases). CDR3 length equals 15 residues. Trimming pared 3 bases from V and 3 bases from J, leaving 15 bases between. The germline CDR1 and CDR2 sequences are SGDLS and YYNGEE. The CDR3 nucleotides read TGTGCCAGCAGCGCGGGGGGCCTCGGAGAAGAGACCCAGTACTTC. The encoded protein is CASSAGGLGEETQYF. The full variable domain, in which reference TRBV9 and TRBJ2-5 provide the parts outside the CDR3, is DSGVTQTPKHLITATGQRVTLRCSPRSGDLSVYWYQQSLDQGLQFLIQYYNGEERAKGNILERFSAQQFPDLHSELNLSSLELGDSALYFCASSAGGLGEETQYFGPGTRLLVL.

The chain is built from TRBV6-5 and TRBJ1-2; the D gene is possibly TRBD1 (6 bases). The germline V gene has CDR1 MNHEY and CDR2 SVGAGI. The CDR3 is made up of 15 amino acids. V gave up 4 bases and J gave up 8 bases, with 20 bases separating them. This CDR3 reads CASSFSRGYREGYTF. The DNA of the CDR3 is TGTGCCAGCAGTTTTAGTCGTGGGTACAGGGAGGGCTACACCTTC.

The chain employs TRBV12-3 or TRBV12-4 and TRBJ2-1; tentatively, D is TRBD1 (6 bases). The V and J ends lost 5 bases and 9 bases respectively, with 14 bases between them. This CDR3 has 13 residues. CDR3: CASSHSGDGEQFF. In DNA, the CDR3 is TGTGCCAGCAGTCATTCAGGGGATGGTGAGCAGTTCTTC.

This clone was counted a few times. This sequence joins TRBV11-2 and TRBJ2-4; no clear D gene. Trimming shortened V by 1 base and J by 8 bases, and 3 bases separated the two germline ends. The CDR3 loop spans 11 amino acids. Germline V gene sequence: CDR1 SGHAT, CDR2 FQNNGV. The CDR3 bases are TGTGCCAGCAGCTTAGCTGACATTCAGTACTTC. Translation: CASSLADIQYF.

V is TRBV27 and J is TRBJ2-5, with 10 bases that match TRBD1. CDR1 is MNHEY, CDR2 SMNVEV, per germline (reference sequence). CDR3 size: 18 residues. Trimming took 6 bases from V and 5 from J; bases not matched to a gene: 18. As DNA, the CDR3 is TGTGCCAGCAGGAATTCTGCGGGACAGGGGAAAGCTAGTGAGACCCAGTACTTC. It encodes CASRNSAGQGKASETQYF.

There are a few counts of this clone. This sequence joins TRBV7-2 and TRBJ2-5, with D possibly matching TRBD1 (5 bases). V dropped 0 bases and J dropped 5 bases, with 19 bases sitting between them. Germline CDR1 SGHTA, CDR2 FQGNSA. The CDR3 is made up of 17 amino acids. The CDR3 DNA reads TGTGCCAGCAGCTTAGCGACGGCCATAACCTCAGGGGAGACCCAGTACTTC. Its translation: CASSLATAITSGETQYF.

V gene TRBV10-3 combines with J gene TRBJ2-7; TRBD2 might be the D (6 bases). Deletions cut 6 bases from V and 3 bases from J, with 15 bases between. The CDR3 runs to 14 residues. Germline lookup yields CDR1 ENHRY and CDR2 SYGVKD. The chain's CDR3 is CAIRSGGTHYEQYF. The CDR3 DNA reads TGTGCCATCAGGTCAGGAGGGACCCACTACGAGCAGTACTTC.